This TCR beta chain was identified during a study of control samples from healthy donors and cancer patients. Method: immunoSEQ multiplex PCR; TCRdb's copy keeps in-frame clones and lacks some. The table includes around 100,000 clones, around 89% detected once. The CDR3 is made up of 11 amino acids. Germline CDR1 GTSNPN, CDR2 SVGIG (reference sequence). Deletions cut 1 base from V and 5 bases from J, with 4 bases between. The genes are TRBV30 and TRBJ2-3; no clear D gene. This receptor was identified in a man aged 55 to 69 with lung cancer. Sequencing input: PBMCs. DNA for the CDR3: TGTGCCTGGAGTGGGGGAGATACGCAGTATTTT. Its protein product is CAWSGGDTQYF.